The 32 T cell receptor beta chains below all came from one sample that was sequenced in a study of PD-L1 blockade in urothelial cancer. Clones were read by immunoSEQ multiplex PCR, and TCRdb kept only the in-frame ones, dropping some. The table records about 25,000 clones, approximately 84% of them present only once. The specimen was PBMCs, collected around atezolizumab (anti-PD-L1) treatment. The source of these receptors is an older man with urothelial cancer.

This chain uses TRBV2 with TRBJ1-4, with 7 bases lining up with TRBD1. The germline gives CDR1 SNHLY, CDR2 FYNNEI. The CDR3 extends over 15 amino acids. V was pared by 1 base and J by 8 bases, with 7 bases of the junction left unmatched. The CDR3 spells CASSEEGALREKLFF. In nucleotides, the CDR3 is TGTGCCAGCAGTGAAGAGGGGGCCTTAAGAGAAAAACTGTTTTTT.

The J gene is TRBJ1-1, the V gene TRBV5-1; maybe TRBD1 (5 bases). Trimming took 3 bases from V and 3 from J, leaving 21 bases between them. The CDR3 spans 17 residues. CDR1 is SGHRS and CDR2 is YFSETQ in the germline V gene. The CDR3 DNA reads TGCGCCAGCAGCTCTACTGCTACCGGGACTGCCGACACTGAAGCTTTCTTT. Amino acid sequence: CASSSTATGTADTEAFF.

The chain is built from TRBV5-6 and TRBJ2-7; no firm D call. The CDR3 spans 15 residues. Germline V gene data show CDR1 as SGHDT and CDR2 as YYEEEE. The V and J ends lost 0 bases and 6 bases respectively, with 16 bases between them. CDR3 in DNA: TGTGCCAGCAGCTTGGAGCTGGGCCCGTCTTGCGAGCAGTACTTC. It specifies CASSLELGPSCEQYF. Drawing the rest from reference TRBV5-6 and TRBJ2-7, the complete variable domain is DAGVTQSPTHLIKTRGQQVTLRCSPKSGHDTVSWYQQALGQGPQFIFQYYEEEERQRGNFPDRFSGHQFPNYSSELNVNALLLGDSALYLCASSLELGPSCEQYFGPGTRLTVT.

V and J are TRBV5-3 and TRBJ2-7; 10 bases line up with TRBD2. TRBV5-3 is an ORF, with its function uncertain. This CDR3 spans 14 amino acids. Trimming took 3 bases from V and 4 from J; bases not matched to a gene: 4. DNA for the CDR3: TGTGCCAGAAGCTATAGGACTAGCGGTTACGAGCAGTACTTC. It specifies CARSYRTSGYEQYF.

The rearrangement uses TRBV12-5 and TRBJ2-5; 8 positions agree with TRBD1. V was clipped by 2 bases and J by 1 base; unmatched bases: 12. The CDR3 length is 18 residues. CDR1 LGHNT and CDR2 FRNRAP come from the germline V gene. CDR3 DNA sequence: TGTGCTAGTGGTTTGACGACCACGGGACAGGCCTTCCAAGAGACCCAGTACTTC. Translation gives CASGLTTTGQAFQETQYF.

The V call is TRBV9, the J call TRBJ2-3; tentative D call: TRBD2 (7 bases). The V and J ends lost 9 bases and 9 bases respectively, with 17 bases between them. The CDR3 length is 12 residues. Germline CDR1 is SGDLS and CDR2 is YYNGEE. As DNA, the CDR3 is TGTGCCACCCCAAAGGGGGGGCCGACGCAGTATTTT. Amino acid sequence: CATPKGGPTQYF.

The V gene is TRBV18, the J gene TRBJ2-1, with D unclear. Germline CDR1 is KGHSH and CDR2 is LQKENI. Trimming pared 2 bases from V and 3 bases from J, leaving 5 bases between. This CDR3 contains 13 residues. CDR3 sequence reads: CASSPALYNEQFF. Written as DNA, the CDR3 is TGTGCCAGCTCACCAGCACTCTACAATGAGCAGTTCTTC.

V is TRBV27 and J is TRBJ2-1; 7 bases line up with TRBD1. The junction had 7 bases not matched to a gene; V was cut back by 8 bases and J by 3 bases. This CDR3 is 14 amino acids long. Germline V gives CDR1 MNHEY, CDR2 SMNVEV (reference sequence). This chain's CDR3 is CASSDRPDYNEQFF. CDR3 sequence (DNA): TGTGCCAGCTCGGACAGGCCTGACTACAATGAGCAGTTCTTC.

The J gene is TRBJ2-5, the V gene TRBV9; D is possibly TRBD2 (6 bases). The CDR3 is made up of 13 amino acids. The V end was cut by 4 bases, the J end by 6 bases, with 13 bases between. Germline V gives CDR1 SGDLS, CDR2 YYNGEE. CDR3 protein: CASSSGLPQTQYF. For the CDR3, the DNA is TGTGCCAGCAGCTCGGGACTCCCCCAGACCCAGTACTTC.

The V call is TRBV29-1, the J call TRBJ2-2; maybe TRBD1 (6 bases). CDR1 SQVTM and CDR2 ANQGSEA come from the germline V gene. This CDR3 spans 15 amino acids. V shed 6 bases and J shed 2 bases, with 16 bases lying between them. The CDR3 protein is CSVKLPGVNTGELFF. As DNA, the CDR3 is TGCAGCGTCAAACTGCCAGGGGTTAACACCGGGGAGCTGTTTTTT.

The chain recombines TRBV29-1 with TRBJ1-2; D uncertain. The CDR3 contains 13 residues. V lost 6 bases and J 7 bases, leaving 18 bases between the germline ends. Germline lookup yields CDR1 SQVTM and CDR2 ANQGSEA. The CDR3 nucleotides are TGCAGCGTCCTCAGGACCGACGGAGGTGGCTACACCTTC. Translating gives CSVLRTDGGGYTF.

V usage is TRBV28 and J usage is TRBJ1-2, with D tentatively TRBD1 (5 bases). The CDR3 spans 13 residues. Germline values: CDR1 MDHEN, CDR2 SYDVKM. V was pared by 10 bases and J by 4 bases, with 16 bases between. CDR3 sequence reads: CATAPTAGYGYTF. The CDR3 DNA follows: TGTGCCACCGCCCCGACAGCCGGCTATGGCTACACCTTC.

V is TRBV4-1 and J is TRBJ2-5; no firm D call. Germline V gene data show CDR1 as MGHRA and CDR2 as YSYEKL. The germline V and J ends were trimmed by 1 base and 0 bases, with 9 bases remaining between them. The CDR3 runs 15 residues. The CDR3 region has the DNA TGCGCCAGCAGCCAAGGTTCTCAGTACCAAGAGACCCAGTACTTC. Translated: CASSQGSQYQETQYF.

This chain links TRBV2 with TRBJ1-2, with D tentatively TRBD1 (5 bases). V lost 6 bases and J 2 bases, leaving 13 bases between the germline ends. In germline, CDR1 is SNHLY, CDR2 FYNNEI. This CDR3 contains 14 residues. The DNA of the CDR3 is TGTGCCAGCAGCGAAAATCGGGGGAACTATGGCTACACCTTC. This gives the protein CASSENRGNYGYTF. Looking up the rest from reference TRBV2 and TRBJ1-2 gives the full variable domain: EPEVTQTPSHQVTQMGQEVILRCVPISNHLYFYWYRQILGQKVEFLVSFYNNEISEKSEIFDDQFSVERPDGSNFTLKIRSTKLEDSAMYFCASSENRGNYGYTFGSGTRLTVV.

The chain couples TRBV19 to TRBJ2-3; the match to TRBD1 covers 8 bases. The V gene end was trimmed by 3 bases and the J gene end by 7 bases; junction bases not matched to a gene: 6. CDR3 size: 14 residues. Germline lookup yields CDR1 LNHDA and CDR2 SQIVND (reference sequence). CDR3 in amino acids: CASSIYRGLNTQYF. CDR3 DNA sequence: TGTGCCAGTAGTATCTACAGGGGGTTGAATACGCAGTATTTT.

This chain links TRBV28 with TRBJ2-3, with TRBD1 matching 9 bases. V lost 5 bases and J lost 4; bases outside the gene matches: 10. This CDR3 has 16 residues. Germline V gene sequence: CDR1 MDHEN, CDR2 SYDVKM. The CDR3 region is CASSVQTGGRADTQYF. The CDR3 DNA is TGTGCCAGCAGTGTCCAAACAGGGGGCCGGGCAGATACGCAGTATTTT.

This chain uses TRBV7-6 with TRBJ2-7; 11 nucleotides agree with TRBD1. CDR1 and CDR2 (germline): SGHVS, FNYEAQ. With V trimmed by 4 bases and J by 6 bases, 5 bases remained unmatched. The CDR3 spans 14 residues. The CDR3 DNA reads as TGTGCCAGCAGCTACACCGGGACAGGGGGCGAGCAGTACTTC. It is translated as CASSYTGTGGEQYF.

The chain joins TRBV7-9 to TRBJ2-1; D is unresolved. V gave up 7 bases and J gave up 4 bases, with 5 bases separating them. The CDR3 has 11 residues. CDR1 is SEHNR and CDR2 is FQNEAQ in the germline V gene (reference sequence). The CDR3 region has the DNA TGTGCCAGCACGCGATACAATGAGCAGTTCTTC. It encodes CASTRYNEQFF.

This CDR3 is CASSVDRGLISSTDTQYF. CDR3 nucleotide sequence: TGTGCCAGCAGCGTGGACAGGGGGCTTATCTCTAGCACAGATACGCAGTATTTT. V usage is TRBV5-4 and J usage is TRBJ2-3; 11 bases line up with TRBD1. V was clipped by 4 bases and J by 0 bases; unmatched bases: 10. Germline-derived CDR1 and CDR2 are SGHNT and YYREEE (reference sequence). This CDR3 contains 18 residues.

V gene TRBV20-1 combines with J gene TRBJ1-2; maybe TRBD1 (5 bases). The V gene's germline CDR1 is DFQATT and CDR2 SNEGSKA (reference sequence). V lost 1 base and J lost 8, with 5 bases in between. The CDR3 covers 10 residues. Here the CDR3 DNA reads TGCAGTGCTAGAGGGGGCGGCTACACCTTC. It specifies CSARGGGYTF.

This chain uses TRBV6-6 with TRBJ2-1; D gene ambiguous. From germline, CDR1 is MNHNY and CDR2 SVGAGI (reference sequence). The CDR3 totals 14 residues. The V end lost 6 bases, the J end lost 3 bases, and 12 bases lay between the germline ends. The CDR3 loop is CASRSSDFYNEQFF. In nucleotides, the CDR3 is TGTGCCAGCAGATCCTCTGACTTCTACAATGAGCAGTTCTTC.

The chain is built from TRBV27 and TRBJ1-1; D ambiguous. Trimming took off 1 base at V and 0 bases at J, with 6 bases between the two ends. The V gene's germline CDR1 is MNHEY and CDR2 SMNVEV (reference sequence). This CDR3 is 14 amino acids long. The CDR3 DNA reads as TGTGCCAGCAGTTTATACGGGATGAACACTGAAGCTTTCTTT. Protein sequence: CASSLYGMNTEAFF.

V is TRBV19 and J is TRBJ1-4; D gene ambiguous. CDR3 length equals 16 residues. V gave up 3 bases and J gave up 8 bases, with 19 bases separating them. Germline loops: CDR1 LNHDA, CDR2 SQIVND (reference sequence). CDR3 nucleotides: TGTGCCAGTAGTATGGAGTCGACGGCCGATTGGGAAAAACTGTTTTTT. Translation: CASSMESTADWEKLFF.

V and J are TRBV11-2 and TRBJ1-3; D perhaps matches TRBD1 (5 bases). The CDR3 sequence is 15 residues long. V was shortened by 2 bases and J by 4 bases, with 12 bases between the two germline ends. The germline V gene encodes CDR1 SGHAT and CDR2 FQNNGV. The CDR3 region is CASSLLGAAGNTIYF. CDR3 DNA sequence: TGTGCCAGCAGCTTACTTGGGGCAGCCGGAAACACCATATATTTT.

This clone was recorded a few times. The chain joins TRBV28 to TRBJ1-2; TRBD1 agrees at 8 bases. The CDR3 sequence is 18 residues long. Looked up from germline, CDR1 is MDHEN and CDR2 is SYDVKM. Trimming removed 3 bases from V and 2 bases from J; junction bases left unmatched: 14. This chain's CDR3 is CASSLPGQGGGGNYGYTF. The CDR3 nucleotides read TGTGCCAGCAGTTTGCCCGGACAGGGTGGGGGGGGAAACTATGGCTACACCTTC.

The CDR3 sequence is CASSLRGNNEQFF. The CDR3 coding sequence is TGTGCCAGCAGTTTAAGGGGGAACAATGAGCAGTTCTTC. The rearrangement joins TRBV27 to TRBJ2-1; possibly TRBD1 for D (6 bases). With 2 bases removed from V and 5 bases from J, the gap between germline ends came to 7 bases. This CDR3 has 13 residues. CDR1 MNHEY and CDR2 SMNVEV come from the germline V gene (reference sequence).

The CDR3 region has the DNA TGCGCCAGCAGCTCACGCGGACTAGCGGGGACCCTTGGCAATGAGCAGTTCTTC. It yields the protein CASSSRGLAGTLGNEQFF. The gene calls are TRBV5-1 and TRBJ2-1; TRBD2 aligns across 12 bases. Germline V CDR1 and CDR2: SGHRS, YFSETQ. V was pared by 3 bases and J by 6 bases, with 13 bases of the junction left unmatched. The CDR3 covers 18 residues.

This rearrangement joins TRBV6-6 to TRBJ2-5, with 7 nucleotides matching TRBD1. Germline V gene lookup returns CDR1 MNHNY and CDR2 SVGAGI (reference sequence). The ends lost 7 bases at V and 2 bases at J; junction bases unmatched: 1. The CDR3 sequence is 12 residues long. CDR3 DNA sequence: TGTGCCAGCACAGGGGGTCAAGAGACCCAGTACTTC. Translated, it gives CASTGGQETQYF.

J is TRBJ1-2 and V is TRBV5-1, with 8 bases that match TRBD1. CDR3 length: 17 amino acids. The V and J ends lost 6 bases and 4 bases, in that order; junction bases with no gene match: 17. The germline CDR1 and CDR2 sequences are SGHRS and YFSETQ. DNA of the CDR3: TGCGCCAGCATCCTGGCAGGGGGCGCTTTTGGCTCCTATGGCTACACCTTC. Residues: CASILAGGAFGSYGYTF.

This clone was seen just once. The J gene is TRBJ2-5, the V gene TRBV19; TRBD1 aligns across 7 bases. CDR3 length: 15 amino acids. V lost 1 base to trimming and J lost 5 bases; unmatched junction nucleotides: 7. The germline V gene encodes CDR1 LNHDA and CDR2 SQIVND (reference sequence). CDR3 sequence reads: CASSIAQGDGETQYF. The CDR3 bases are TGTGCCAGTAGTATAGCTCAGGGGGATGGGGAGACCCAGTACTTC.

The chain employs TRBV5-1 and TRBJ2-1; 8 bases are shared with TRBD1. After removal of 4 bases from V and 5 bases from J, the junction contained 11 bases not matched to a gene. The CDR3 extends over 16 amino acids. Looked up from germline, CDR1 is SGHRS and CDR2 is YFSETQ. The CDR3 sequence is CASSQSGQVGNNEQFF. CDR3 DNA: TGCGCCAGCAGCCAGTCGGGACAGGTGGGAAACAATGAGCAGTTCTTC.

This chain joins TRBV5-1 and TRBJ2-7; 16 bases match TRBD2. The CDR3 length is 14 residues. V was pared by 4 bases and J by 6 bases, with 1 base of the junction left unmatched. Germline lookup yields CDR1 SGHRS and CDR2 YFSETQ. The DNA of the CDR3 is TGCGCCAGCAGCGGGACTAGCGGGAGGGTCGAGCAGTACTTC. Protein product: CASSGTSGRVEQYF.